Below are 26 T cell receptor beta chains sequenced from a single sample in a study of blood T cell repertoires in COVID-19. The method was immunoSEQ multiplex PCR; TCRdb's version includes in-frame clones alone and lacks a portion of them. Of a few hundred thousand clones listed, roughly 80% are singletons. The material sequenced was PBMCs or T cells enriched from blood (not recorded which). The receptors were sampled from a man aged 50 to 60 who had recovered from COVID-19.

This chain links TRBV4-1 with TRBJ2-7, with TRBD1 matching over 10 bases. From germline, CDR1 is MGHRA and CDR2 YSYEKL. CDR3 length equals 17 residues. V trimming: 5 bases; J trimming: 6 bases; junction bases outside the gene matches: 16. The DNA for the CDR3 is TGCGCCAGCAGCTCAACGACGGGACAGGGGATAGTAGGCGAGCAGTACTTC. It specifies CASSSTTGQGIVGEQYF.

The chain recombines TRBV30 with TRBJ2-1; TRBD2 matches at 10 bases. J lost 15 bases, V lost 2 bases, and 16 bases had no gene match. The CDR3 spans 15 residues. Looked up from germline, CDR1 is GTSNPN and CDR2 is SVGIG (reference sequence). In DNA, the CDR3 is TGTGCCTGGAGTCTCGGTAGGCCTAGCGGGGGAATTTTGTTCTTC. Its protein product is CAWSLGRPSGGILFF.

The chain joins TRBV2 to TRBJ1-6, with 10 bases that match TRBD1. Germline V gives CDR1 SNHLY, CDR2 FYNNEI. The CDR3 sequence is 14 residues long. The V and J ends lost 3 bases and 12 bases, in that order; junction bases with no gene match: 5. Written as DNA, the CDR3 is TGTGCCAGCAGTGATCGGGACAGGGGAGGACCCCTCCACTTT. Translating gives CASSDRDRGGPLHF.

The J gene is TRBJ2-5, the V gene TRBV5-1; weak D call: TRBD2 (6 bases). Germline V gene lookup returns CDR1 SGHRS and CDR2 YFSETQ. This CDR3 has 15 amino acids. V lost 2 bases, J lost 5 bases, and 16 bases lay in between. The chain's CDR3 is CASSFSGRVDETQYF. The CDR3 DNA sequence: TGCGCCAGCAGCTTCAGCGGGCGAGTTGATGAGACCCAGTACTTC.

The V gene is TRBV7-9, the J gene TRBJ2-2, with 16 bases matching TRBD2. From germline, CDR1 is SEHNR and CDR2 FQNEAQ (reference sequence). The CDR3 runs 16 residues. Trimming removed 6 bases from V and 5 bases from J; junction bases left unmatched: 3. CDR3: CASRSGLAGGTGELFF. The DNA of the CDR3 is TGTGCCAGCAGATCGGGACTAGCGGGAGGGACCGGGGAGCTGTTTTTT.

This chain connects TRBV29-1 to TRBJ2-2; possible D gene TRBD1, 6 bases. The germline gives CDR1 SQVTM, CDR2 ANQGSEA. This CDR3 has 14 residues. V was pared by 5 bases and J by 6 bases, with 16 bases between. The CDR3 is CSVRLGAYAGELFF. DNA for the CDR3: TGCAGCGTTCGCCTGGGGGCGTACGCCGGGGAGCTGTTTTTT.

This sequence joins TRBV28 and TRBJ2-1; 9 bases agree with TRBD1. Germline CDR1 MDHEN, CDR2 SYDVKM. J was trimmed by 5 bases and V by 6 bases; bases with no gene match: 5. There are 14 residues in the CDR3. The CDR3 nucleotides read TGTGCCAGCAGGTCCGGGACAGGGAACAATGAGCAGTTCTTC. As protein: CASRSGTGNNEQFF. Supplemented by reference TRBV28 and TRBJ2-1, the full variable domain reads DVKVTQSSRYLVKRTGEKVFLECVQDMDHENMFWYRQDPGLGLRLIYFSYDVKMKEKGDIPEGYSVSREKKERFSLILESASTNQTSMYLCASRSGTGNNEQFFGPGTRLTVL.

The CDR3 bases are TGTGCCAGCAGCTTGGAAGGACAGTCCTTCTACAATGAGCAGTTCTTC. The encoded protein is CASSLEGQSFYNEQFF. The chain is built from TRBV5-4 and TRBJ2-1; tentatively, D is TRBD1 (6 bases). The CDR3 loop spans 16 amino acids. CDR1 is SGHNT and CDR2 is YYREEE in the germline V gene (reference sequence). The V end was cut by 0 bases, the J end by 3 bases, with 13 bases between.

This clone was observed a single time. The chain couples TRBV7-9 to TRBJ1-5; tentatively, D is TRBD1 (5 bases). CDR3 size: 14 residues. V was pared by 7 bases and J by 4 bases, with 14 bases between. Germline V gene data show CDR1 as SEHNR and CDR2 as FQNEAQ (reference sequence). The CDR3 DNA follows: TGTGCCAGCAAAAAGGAGGGGCGGAATCAGCCCCAGCATTTT. It is translated as CASKKEGRNQPQHF.

The J gene is TRBJ2-7, the V gene TRBV7-8; 7 nucleotides align to TRBD1. CDR1 SGHVS and CDR2 FQNEAQ come from the germline V gene. V lost 5 bases to trimming and J lost 1 base; unmatched junction nucleotides: 5. The CDR3 spans 14 residues. In nucleotides, the CDR3 is TGTGCCAGCAGCACCACAGGGGTTTCCTACGAGCAGTACTTC. As protein: CASSTTGVSYEQYF.

This clone turned up a few times. The V call is TRBV12-5, the J call TRBJ2-4; the match to TRBD1 covers 10 bases. Germline V lookup: CDR1 LGHNT, CDR2 FRNRAP. The CDR3 has 19 residues. The ends lost 1 base at V and 8 bases at J; junction bases unmatched: 17. CDR3 nucleotides: TGTGCTAGTGGTTTGGCTCGGGGCTCCGGGACAGGGGAATTATACATTCAGTACTTC. Protein sequence: CASGLARGSGTGELYIQYF.

V gene TRBV5-6 combines with J gene TRBJ1-4, with TRBD1 matching over 10 bases. The V gene's germline CDR1 is SGHDT and CDR2 YYEEEE. CDR3 length: 14 residues. Trimming at V came to 4 bases and at J to 10 bases, leaving 7 bases not matched to a gene. CDR3 amino acids: CASSVTGTGVKLFF. CDR3 coding DNA: TGTGCCAGCAGCGTCACCGGGACAGGGGTAAAACTGTTTTTT.

J is TRBJ2-2 and V is TRBV7-6; perhaps TRBD2 as D (5 bases). This CDR3 is built from 14 residues. V was shortened by 0 bases and J by 4 bases, with 6 bases between the two germline ends. Germline lookup yields CDR1 SGHVS and CDR2 FNYEAQ. CDR3 coding DNA: TGTGCCAGCAGCTTAGCGAGGGTCACCGGGGAGCTGTTTTTT. It codes for CASSLARVTGELFF.

V gene TRBV7-9 combines with J gene TRBJ1-2; D might be TRBD1 (6 bases). The V gene lost 0 bases and the J gene lost 7 bases, with 12 bases spanning the gap. The CDR3 is 14 amino acids. Germline values: CDR1 SEHNR, CDR2 FQNEAQ (reference sequence). The chain's CDR3 is CASSLALGAFGYTF. In nucleotides, the CDR3 is TGTGCCAGCAGCTTAGCTTTGGGGGCGTTTGGCTACACCTTC.

The J gene is TRBJ2-7, the V gene TRBV6-5; 7 positions agree with TRBD2. CDR1 and CDR2 from the germline V gene are MNHEY and SVGAGI. The CDR3 covers 13 residues. Trimming took 9 bases from V and 2 from J; bases not matched to a gene: 7. The CDR3 coding sequence is TGTGCCAGGTTCGGGAGGTTTGCCTACGAGCAGTACTTC. It specifies CARFGRFAYEQYF.

The chain combines TRBV29-1 with TRBJ2-2, with D unresolved. Germline assignment: CDR1 SQVTM and CDR2 ANQGSEA. The CDR3 is 13 residues long. The V gene lost 4 bases and the J gene lost 7 bases, with 13 bases spanning the gap. The CDR3: CSVVAHHGGELFF. The DNA of the CDR3 is TGCAGCGTTGTAGCTCATCACGGCGGGGAGCTGTTTTTT.

V is TRBV6-5 and J is TRBJ1-4; TRBD1 might be the D (5 bases). Per the germline V gene, CDR1 is MNHEY and CDR2 is SVGAGI. Trimming shortened V by 7 bases and J by 5 bases, and 11 bases separated the two germline ends. This CDR3 is built from 13 residues. The CDR3 DNA reads TGTGCCAGCAAAGACAGTTCAAATGAAAAACTGTTTTTT. Translated: CASKDSSNEKLFF.

This clone was picked up a small number of times. V and J are TRBV10-1 and TRBJ2-5; unclear D gene. The V end lost 2 bases, the J end lost 0 bases, and 4 bases lay between the germline ends. The CDR3 extends over 13 amino acids. The germline V gene has CDR1 WNHNN and CDR2 SYGVQD (reference sequence). CDR3 region: CASSETDQETQYF. DNA of the CDR3: TGCGCCAGCAGTGAGACAGACCAAGAGACCCAGTACTTC.

V gene TRBV7-9 combines with J gene TRBJ2-7; no definite D call. Trimming left V 4 bases short and J 3 bases short, with 7 bases between. Germline loops: CDR1 SEHNR, CDR2 FQNEAQ (reference sequence). The length of the CDR3 is 12 residues. The CDR3 sequence is CASSSLSYEQYF. DNA for the CDR3: TGTGCCAGCAGCTCCTTGAGCTACGAGCAGTACTTC.

The chain links TRBV6-6 to TRBJ1-2, with 7 bases fitting TRBD1. Germline CDR1 reads MNHNY; CDR2 reads SVGAGI (reference sequence). The CDR3 contains 14 residues. With V trimmed by 6 bases and J by 6 bases, 10 bases remained unmatched. CDR3 region: CASSKRQGGDGYTF. In DNA, the CDR3 is TGTGCCAGCAGCAAGAGACAGGGCGGGGATGGCTACACCTTC.

V usage is TRBV24-1 and J usage is TRBJ1-2; tentative D call: TRBD1 (5 bases). Germline assignment: CDR1 KGHDR and CDR2 SFDVKD. V dropped 1 base and J dropped 3 bases, with 20 bases sitting between them. This CDR3 is 18 amino acids long. CDR3 amino acids: CATSDFSGSGGDYYGYTF. The CDR3, as DNA: TGTGCCACCAGTGATTTTTCCGGGTCCGGAGGGGATTACTATGGCTACACCTTC.

The chain couples TRBV13 to TRBJ2-1, with 7 bases identical to TRBD2. The CDR3 is 14 residues long. After removal of 7 bases from V and 5 bases from J, the junction contained 8 bases not matched to a gene. Germline loops: CDR1 PRHDT, CDR2 FYEKMQ (reference sequence). CDR3 coding DNA: TGTGCCAGCACCGAGACCGGGACTAACAATGAGCAGTTCTTC. Translation gives CASTETGTNNEQFF.

This clone has more than one count but fewer than ten. This chain links TRBV5-4 with TRBJ1-2; D is possibly TRBD1 (6 bases). V gave up 2 bases and J gave up 6 bases, with 8 bases separating them. The germline V gene encodes CDR1 SGHNT and CDR2 YYREEE (reference sequence). This CDR3 is built from 12 residues. The CDR3 DNA sequence: TGTGCCAGCAGCTTAAACAGGGATGGCTACACCTTC. Amino acid sequence: CASSLNRDGYTF.

Worth noting for this clone: Other DNA sequences in this specimen translate into the identical CDR3. The chain links TRBV2 to TRBJ1-6, with TRBD1 matching 10 bases. This CDR3 is 15 amino acids long. CDR1 and CDR2 from the germline V gene are SNHLY and FYNNEI. With V trimmed by 6 bases and J by 5 bases, 4 bases remained unmatched. CDR3 in amino acids: CASSGGQGNNSPLHF. DNA of the CDR3: TGTGCCAGCAGCGGGGGACAGGGGAATAATTCACCCCTCCACTTT.

The chain is built from TRBV7-2 and TRBJ1-1; 9 nucleotides agree with TRBD1. The ends lost 5 bases at V and 0 bases at J; junction bases unmatched: 4. Germline CDR1 is SGHTA and CDR2 is FQGNSA. The CDR3 spans 15 residues. As DNA, the CDR3 is TGTGCCAGCAGCGCCAGGACAGGGGTGAACACTGAAGCTTTCTTT. Encoded protein: CASSARTGVNTEAFF.

This chain uses TRBV6-5 with TRBJ2-6; 7 nucleotides match TRBD1. V lost 4 bases and J lost 2; bases outside the gene matches: 5. The CDR3 has 16 amino acids. The germline gives CDR1 MNHEY, CDR2 SVGAGI. CDR3 region: CASSWNRGTGANVLTF. The CDR3 region has the DNA TGTGCCAGCAGTTGGAACAGGGGAACTGGGGCCAACGTCCTGACTTTC.